Listed here are 15 T cell receptor beta chains from one sample, sequenced in a study of human T cells and chemical hapten exposure. Time point defined: patch test 1, 2 weeks after DPC sensitization. Treatment defined: therapeutic diphenylcyclopropenone sensitization with weekly scalp DPC. TCRdb ran MiXCR on the RACE reads and lists one entry per CDR3 protein. The table lists about 100,000 distinct CDR3 sequences, over 9.5% of them singletons. The sequenced sample was whole blood, obtained in connection with sensitization to the hapten diphenylcyclopropenone (DPC). All receptors come from a man aged 40-55 years with alopecia areata. Some clones in this sample may be carry-over from other donors' samples.

The chain uses TRBV7-2 and TRBJ2-3, with TRBD2 matching over 10 bases. CDR3 length: 18 amino acids. V was clipped by 4 bases and J by 1 base; unmatched bases: 11. The germline gives CDR1 SGHTA, CDR2 FQGNSA. The CDR3 region has the DNA TGTGCCAGCAGCTGGTCCCTAGCGGGAGCTGGGGGCACAGATACGCAGTATTTT. This encodes CASSWSLAGAGGTDTQYF.

This clonotype has a count of ten or more. The chain has TRBV6-2 or TRBV6-3 and TRBJ2-5; 9 bases align to TRBD2. Germline CDR1 and CDR2: MNHEY and SVGEGT. V lost 2 bases to trimming and J lost 3 bases; unmatched junction nucleotides: 10. The CDR3 totals 17 residues. The CDR3 DNA reads as TGTGCCAGCAGTTACACGGAGCGGGAGGAATTCGAAGAGACCCAGTACTTC. Translating gives CASSYTEREEFEETQYF.

The V and J genes are TRBV7-2 and TRBJ2-2, with TRBD2 matching 7 bases. Trimming removed 4 bases from V and 5 bases from J; junction bases left unmatched: 10. The CDR3 is made up of 16 amino acids. Germline loops: CDR1 SGHTA, CDR2 FQGNSA. The CDR3 region has the DNA TGTGCCAGCAGCTCTCTGGCCCAAGCGGGGACCGGGGAGCTGTTTTTT. This translates into CASSSLAQAGTGELFF.

This clonotype occurred a few times. The rearrangement uses TRBV27 and TRBJ2-3; TRBD2 agrees at 13 bases. Trimming removed 3 bases from V and 1 base from J; junction bases left unmatched: 4. Germline V gene lookup returns CDR1 MNHEY and CDR2 SMNVEV (reference sequence). The CDR3 runs 17 residues. CDR3 DNA: TGTGCCAGCAGTTTGGGGACTAGCGGGGTAGGCACAGATACGCAGTATTTT. It translates to CASSLGTSGVGTDTQYF.

The rearrangement links TRBV30 to TRBJ2-3; D is undetermined. This CDR3 is built from 14 residues. V was clipped by 4 bases and J by 6 bases, with 17 bases between them. Germline-derived CDR1 and CDR2 are GTSNPN and SVGIG (reference sequence). The chain's CDR3 is CAWIALIDGDTQYF. The DNA of the CDR3 is TGTGCCTGGATCGCCCTGATAGACGGGGATACGCAGTATTTT. The full variable domain, rest sourced from reference TRBV30 and TRBJ2-3, is SQTIHQWPATLVQPVGSPLSLECTVEGTSNPNLYWYRQAAGRGLQLLFYSVGIGQISSEVPQNLSASRPQDRQFILSSKKLLLSDSGFYLCAWIALIDGDTQYFGPGTRLTVL.

Ten or more counts support this clonotype. The V and J genes are TRBV10-3 and TRBJ2-5; the D is unclear. Trimming left V 4 bases short and J 4 bases short, with 7 bases between. This CDR3 is built from 12 residues. Germline CDR1 reads ENHRY; CDR2 reads SYGVKD. CDR3 nucleotides: TGTGCCATCAGTGTTGGTGGAGAGACCCAGTACTTC. Its protein product is CAISVGGETQYF.

The chain has TRBV7-9 and TRBJ1-6; no clear D gene. V was pared by 3 bases and J by 9 bases, with 12 bases between. Germline values: CDR1 SEHNR, CDR2 FQNEAQ (reference sequence). The CDR3 sequence is 14 residues long. The chain's CDR3 is CASSFGSEGSPLHF. The CDR3 DNA sequence: TGTGCCAGCAGCTTCGGTTCGGAGGGTTCACCCCTCCACTTT.

This clonotype has more than one count but fewer than ten. The chain recombines TRBV29-1 with TRBJ2-5; 7 bases are a match to TRBD1. After removal of 6 bases from V and 2 bases from J, the junction contained 3 bases not matched to a gene. In germline, CDR1 is SQVTM, CDR2 ANQGSEA. CDR3 length: 12 residues. CDR3 region: CSVAQGQETQYF. CDR3 bases: TGCAGCGTAGCACAGGGGCAAGAGACCCAGTACTTC.

This clonotype has a count of ten or more. The V gene is TRBV20-1, the J gene TRBJ2-1; D not resolved. V was clipped by 6 bases and J by 0 bases, with 12 bases between them. Germline CDR1 is DFQATT and CDR2 is SNEGSKA (reference sequence). The length of the CDR3 is 14 residues. CDR3 residues: CSACLTSSYNEQFF. The CDR3 DNA sequence: TGCAGTGCGTGCCTTACGAGCTCCTACAATGAGCAGTTCTTC.

The chain recombines TRBV29-1 with TRBJ2-7, with D possibly being TRBD2 (6 bases). Germline assignment: CDR1 SQVTM and CDR2 ANQGSEA. The CDR3 has 13 amino acids. Between the trimmed V and J ends, which lost 4 bases and 3 bases, there was a span of 13 bases. In nucleotides, the CDR3 is TGCAGCGTTGCTGGTAGCGGTTTCTACGAGCAGTACTTC. Its translation: CSVAGSGFYEQYF.

This clonotype occurred many times. The rearrangement joins TRBV2 to TRBJ1-5; TRBD1 is a possible D gene (6 bases). V was shortened by 7 bases and J by 6 bases, with 16 bases between the two germline ends. The CDR3 has 14 residues. Germline-derived CDR1 and CDR2 are SNHLY and FYNNEI. CDR3 amino acids: CASTGAGVRQPQHF. In nucleotides, the CDR3 is TGTGCCAGCACAGGGGCGGGGGTCCGTCAGCCCCAGCATTTT.

The chain employs TRBV13 and TRBJ2-3; D is ambiguous. Germline V gene data show CDR1 as PRHDT and CDR2 as FYEKMQ (reference sequence). Trimming left V 4 bases short and J 5 bases short, with 7 bases between. The CDR3 is made up of 12 amino acids. Here the CDR3 DNA reads TGTGCCAGCAGCTCTCCCAGAGATACGCAGTATTTT. Its translation: CASSSPRDTQYF.

Concerning this clonotype itself: Just one base apart from a much larger clone, this may be a read error. The chain employs TRBV7-3 and TRBJ1-1; a weak D match, TRBD1 (5 bases). Per the germline V gene, CDR1 is SGHTA and CDR2 is FQGTGA. The CDR3 contains 13 residues. Here the CDR3 DNA reads TGTGTCAGCAGCTTAAAAGGGGACACTGAAGCTTTCTTT. Its protein is CVSSLKGDTEAFF.

This clonotype was seen more than once but under ten times. The chain recombines TRBV6-1 with TRBJ2-3, with D possibly matching TRBD2 (6 bases). CDR3 length: 13 amino acids. V was trimmed by 8 bases and J by 1 base, leaving 10 bases between them. From germline, CDR1 is MNHNS and CDR2 SASEGT. DNA of the CDR3: TGTGCCAGCGGCGCTAGCGGCACAGATACGCAGTATTTT. It specifies CASGASGTDTQYF.

The gene calls are TRBV25-1 and TRBJ1-1; D ambiguous. The CDR3 loop spans 11 amino acids. Trimming left V 10 bases short and J 2 bases short, with 8 bases between. Germline CDR1 and CDR2: MGHDK and SYGVNS. The CDR3 loop reads CATQQNTEAFF. In DNA form, the CDR3 reads TGTGCCACCCAGCAAAACACTGAAGCTTTCTTT.